This TCR beta chain was documented in a study of beta chain features in type 1 diabetes. Findings of the study overall: A greater similarity of naive, central memory and Treg TCRB repertoires was seen among patients than among healthy donors. Patients and controls would share equally any PCR tilt toward shorter templates. More deletions and fewer insertions at VDJ junctions were found in patients with type 1 diabetes. Among patients with Type 1 diabetes, TCRB CDR3s were moderately but significantly shorter in every one of the four CD4+ subsets.

The study reverse transcribed the entire isolated RNA, so it sequenced expressed TCRB transcripts. Clones were read by immunoSEQ multiplex PCR, and TCRdb kept only the in-frame ones, dropping some. The table lists about 220,000 clones, 11% of them singletons. The CDR3 loop spans 14 amino acids. Deletions cut 1 base from V and 5 bases from J, with 11 bases between. CDR1 is LGHNA, CDR2 YNFKEQ, per germline. Comments on this clone: Antigen: not known.

The specimen sequenced was central memory CD4+ T cells from blood. The receptor was isolated from a man between 18 and 35 years old in good health. V usage is TRBV4-2 and J usage is TRBJ1-1; D is unresolved. DNA of the CDR3: TGTGCCAGCAGCCAAGTGGGCAGACGGACTGAAGCTTTCTTT. Translated: CASSQVGRRTEAFF.